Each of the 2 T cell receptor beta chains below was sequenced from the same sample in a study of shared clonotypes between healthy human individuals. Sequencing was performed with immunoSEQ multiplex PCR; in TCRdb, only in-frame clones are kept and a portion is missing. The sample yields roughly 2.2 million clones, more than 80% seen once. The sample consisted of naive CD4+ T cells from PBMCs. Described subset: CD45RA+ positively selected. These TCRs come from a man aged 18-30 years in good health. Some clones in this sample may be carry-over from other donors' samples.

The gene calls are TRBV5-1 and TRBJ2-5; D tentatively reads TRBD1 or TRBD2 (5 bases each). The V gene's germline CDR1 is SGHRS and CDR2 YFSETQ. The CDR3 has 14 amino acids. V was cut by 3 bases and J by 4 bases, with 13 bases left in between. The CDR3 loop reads CASSSLGTTETQYF. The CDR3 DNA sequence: TGCGCCAGCAGCTCCCTTGGGACCACAGAGACCCAGTACTTC.

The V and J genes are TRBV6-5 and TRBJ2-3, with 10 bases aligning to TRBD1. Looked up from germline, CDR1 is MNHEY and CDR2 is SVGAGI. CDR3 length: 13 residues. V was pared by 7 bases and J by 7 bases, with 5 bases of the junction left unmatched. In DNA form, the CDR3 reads TGTGCCAGCACTAGACAGGGGGCGAATACGCAGTATTTT. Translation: CASTRQGANTQYF.